This T cell receptor (beta chain) was sequenced for a study of neurological immune-mediated disorders. Points from the study as a whole: The most TCR clonal expansion was seen in HTLV-1-associated myelopathy, and the least was seen in multiple sclerosis, which fell below healthy controls.

V lost 4 bases to trimming and J lost 10 bases; unmatched junction nucleotides: 5. The CDR3 has 14 residues. Germline V gene lookup returns CDR1 ENHRY and CDR2 SYGVKD. The unsorted libraries were made from 2 million PBMCs kept at -80 C. Via MiXCR, TCRdb re-called the 5' RACE reads, giving one row per CDR3 protein. Here the sample spans tens of thousands of distinct CDR3 sequences, 10% being singletons. This clonotype was recorded many times. Its specificity is unknown. Sequenced: PBMCs. This chain uses TRBV10-3 with TRBJ1-6, with TRBD1 identical over 9 bases. This TCR was recovered from a man aged 35 to 55 in good health. In DNA, the CDR3 is TGTGCCATCAGTGGAACAGGGGGCCGCTCACCCCTCCACTTT. Translated: CAISGTGGRSPLHF.